The 21 T cell receptor beta chains reported below all come from one sample, sequenced in a study of T cell repertoires in cytomegalovirus infection. TCRdb called the reads again in MiXCR, with one record for every CDR3 protein. The data hold fewer than 350,000 distinct CDR3 sequences, with 9.5% observed a single time. The sample taken for sequencing was PBMCs. These receptors all come from a human donor in good health (CMV status not recorded). Some clones in this sample may be carry-over from other donors' samples.

This clonotype was detected a few times. V and J are TRBV3-1 and TRBJ1-6, with TRBD1 as a possible D gene (5 bases). V dropped 4 bases and J dropped 10 bases, with 23 bases sitting between them. The CDR3 has 17 residues. Germline lookup yields CDR1 LGHDT and CDR2 YNNKEL (reference sequence). CDR3 residues: CASSPSRGSGLASPLHF. CDR3 sequence (DNA): TGTGCCAGCAGCCCCTCCAGAGGCTCAGGGTTAGCATCACCCCTCCACTTT.

This clonotype was seen repeatedly, ten times or more. The rearrangement uses TRBV7-2 and TRBJ2-1; tentatively, D is TRBD1 (6 bases). Germline V gene data show CDR1 as SGHTA and CDR2 as FQGNSA. Trimming took 5 bases from V and 5 from J, leaving 13 bases between them. CDR3 size: 14 residues. CDR3 nucleotide sequence: TGTGCCAGCAGCAATTCCGGGACACACAATGAGCAGTTCTTC. Encoded protein: CASSNSGTHNEQFF.

The chain carries TRBV20-1 and TRBJ1-1; D remains ambiguous. CDR3 size: 13 residues. The V and J ends lost 3 bases and 1 base respectively, with 9 bases between them. Per the germline V gene, CDR1 is DFQATT and CDR2 is SNEGSKA (reference sequence). The CDR3 sequence: CSASGSPNTEAFF. As DNA, the CDR3 is TGCAGTGCTAGTGGCTCACCGAACACTGAAGCTTTCTTT.

V usage is TRBV4-3 and J usage is TRBJ1-6; maybe TRBD1 (6 bases). This CDR3 comprises 16 residues. Between the trimmed V and J ends, which lost 3 bases and 6 bases, there was a span of 15 bases. Germline V gives CDR1 LGHNA, CDR2 YSLEER. DNA of the CDR3: TGCGCCAGCAGCCAGTCCCGGGGGCAGGGTAATTCACCCCTCCACTTT. This gives the protein CASSQSRGQGNSPLHF.

This clonotype has ten or more counts. The chain joins TRBV12-3 or TRBV12-4 to TRBJ2-1; D is ambiguous. The germline V and J ends were trimmed by 7 bases and 1 base, with 11 bases remaining between them. The CDR3 has 14 residues. CDR3 coding DNA: TGTGCCAGCACTAGGGCTGTTTCCTACAATGAGCAGTTCTTC. Translated, it gives CASTRAVSYNEQFF.

This clonotype was observed a handful of times. The V call is TRBV28, the J call TRBJ2-5; 8 bases are shared with TRBD1. V shed 5 bases, J shed 5 bases, and the junction held 7 bases outside the gene matches. The CDR3 spans 14 residues. Germline values: CDR1 MDHEN, CDR2 SYDVKM. CDR3 region: CASSVTGAEETQYF. As DNA, the CDR3 is TGTGCCAGCAGTGTGACAGGGGCAGAGGAGACCCAGTACTTC.

The gene calls are TRBV4-1 and TRBJ2-1, with 13 bases fitting TRBD2. Per the germline V gene, CDR1 is MGHRA and CDR2 is YSYEKL. This CDR3 region has 15 residues. Germline trimming cut 5 bases from V and 8 bases from J; bases unmatched to any gene: 6. CDR3 amino acids: CASSWRLAGGYEQFF. CDR3 nucleotides: TGCGCCAGCAGCTGGCGACTAGCGGGAGGCTATGAGCAGTTCTTC.

This clonotype was recorded at least ten times. The chain carries TRBV12-5 and TRBJ1-3; possible D gene TRBD1, 5 bases. V was pared by 2 bases and J by 0 bases, with 17 bases between. Germline V gene lookup returns CDR1 LGHNT and CDR2 FRNRAP. The CDR3 runs 18 residues. This CDR3 is CASGLPLDRKSSGNTIYF. The CDR3 nucleotides are TGTGCTAGTGGTTTGCCCCTAGACAGAAAGTCCTCTGGAAACACCATATATTTT.

This clonotype turned up a few times. The V gene is TRBV12-3 or TRBV12-4, the J gene TRBJ2-5; D may be TRBD1 (6 bases). With 6 bases removed from V and 5 bases from J, the gap between germline ends came to 28 bases. This CDR3 region has 18 residues. The CDR3 sequence is CASSLLGWGPPSEETQYF. CDR3 sequence (DNA): TGTGCCAGCAGCCTACTGGGGTGGGGGCCACCCAGTGAGGAGACCCAGTACTTC.

This clonotype was observed at least ten times. CDR3 DNA sequence: TGTGCCAGCACCCCTGAGGTTGCGGGGGATGGCTACACCTTC. This gives the protein CASTPEVAGDGYTF. V usage is TRBV7-2 and J usage is TRBJ1-2; TRBD1 might be the D (5 bases). The V gene's germline CDR1 is SGHTA and CDR2 FQGNSA. V was clipped by 7 bases and J by 6 bases, with 18 bases between them. The CDR3 sequence is 14 residues long.

This clonotype was observed a few times. This rearrangement joins TRBV12-3 or TRBV12-4 to TRBJ2-1, with a possible D match to TRBD2 (5 bases). The CDR3 is 14 residues long. Trimming took 5 bases from V and 8 from J, leaving 16 bases between them. The CDR3 reads CASSPGLSTHEQFF. As DNA, the CDR3 is TGTGCCAGCAGTCCCGGACTCTCCACGCATGAGCAGTTCTTC.

This clonotype showed up many times. The chain carries TRBV11-1 and TRBJ1-6; possible D gene TRBD1, 6 bases. The germline gives CDR1 SGHAT, CDR2 FQDESV (reference sequence). The V and J ends lost 6 bases and 7 bases respectively, with 13 bases between them. The CDR3 extends over 14 amino acids. For the CDR3, the DNA is TGTGCCAGCAGTCGACAGGTCGACAATTCACCCCTCCACTTT. Translating it yields CASSRQVDNSPLHF.

The rearrangement uses TRBV20-1 and TRBJ2-7, with D possibly TRBD2 on 5 matching bases. The V end lost 6 bases, the J end lost 3 bases, and 9 bases lay between the germline ends. CDR3 length: 11 residues. Per the germline V gene, CDR1 is DFQATT and CDR2 is SNEGSKA (reference sequence). The CDR3 loop reads CSARRGYEQYF. As DNA, the CDR3 is TGCAGTGCAAGACGGGGCTACGAGCAGTACTTC.

This clonotype was detected many times. The gene calls are TRBV7-7 and TRBJ2-1; 11 nucleotides agree with TRBD1. Unmatched junction bases numbered 2, after V lost 1 base and J lost 6 bases. Germline lookup yields CDR1 SSHAT and CDR2 FNYEAQ (reference sequence). The CDR3 length is 15 residues. The CDR3 here is CASSLGDRGSNEQFF. The DNA of the CDR3 is TGTGCCAGCAGCTTAGGGGACAGGGGGTCCAATGAGCAGTTCTTC.

This clonotype was picked up a small number of times. The V gene is TRBV5-1, the J gene TRBJ2-3, with TRBD1 as a possible D gene (5 bases). Trimming stripped 1 base from V and 4 bases from J, with 13 bases between. This CDR3 spans 15 amino acids. Germline values: CDR1 SGHRS, CDR2 YFSETQ. CDR3 amino acids: CASSLRQGSPDTQYF. The CDR3 nucleotides read TGCGCCAGCAGCTTGAGGCAGGGTTCGCCAGATACGCAGTATTTT. Full variable domain (missing parts from reference TRBV5-1 and TRBJ2-3): KAGVTQTPRYLIKTRGQQVTLSCSPISGHRSVSWYQQTPGQGLQFLFEYFSETQRNKGNFPGRFSGRQFSNSRSEMNVSTLELGDSALYLCASSLRQGSPDTQYFGPGTRLTVL.

This clonotype appeared many times. The gene calls are TRBV6-1 and TRBJ2-7, with 9 bases lining up with TRBD1. The CDR3 contains 15 residues. The junction had 11 bases not matched to a gene; V was cut back by 6 bases and J by 5 bases. Germline assignment: CDR1 MNHNS and CDR2 SASEGT. CDR3 DNA: TGTGCCAGCAGCTCTACCGGGACAGGGACCCACGAGCAGTACTTC. Translated: CASSSTGTGTHEQYF.

This rearrangement joins TRBV12-3 or TRBV12-4 to TRBJ2-1; TRBD2 matches 8 bases. This CDR3 is built from 17 residues. J gave up 6 bases and V 1 base, and 11 bases lay outside the gene matches. CDR3 amino acids: CASSLGPGVAGSNEQFF. CDR3 DNA sequence: TGTGCCAGCAGTTTAGGCCCGGGGGTAGCGGGGAGCAATGAGCAGTTCTTC.

This clonotype was counted many times. The chain joins TRBV7-2 to TRBJ1-1; 9 bases are shared with TRBD1. V was clipped by 9 bases and J by 0 bases; unmatched bases: 14. The CDR3 extends over 17 amino acids. CDR1 is SGHTA and CDR2 is FQGNSA in the germline V gene. CDR3 nucleotides: TGTGCCAGTAGTTTTCGGGGGACAGGGTTGGTGAACACTGAAGCTTTCTTT. It yields the protein CASSFRGTGLVNTEAFF.

This clonotype was seen only a few times. The chain combines TRBV28 with TRBJ2-1, with TRBD2 as a possible D gene (5 bases). V lost 5 bases and J lost 7, with 15 bases in between. Germline V gene data show CDR1 as MDHEN and CDR2 as SYDVKM. CDR3 length: 14 residues. The CDR3 DNA reads as TGTGCCAGCAGTCCCCCGGGAAGGGTGAATGAGCAGTTCTTC. It specifies CASSPPGRVNEQFF.

This clonotype was counted a few times. This sequence joins TRBV20-1 and TRBJ1-6; 7 bases are a match to TRBD1. V was pared by 4 bases and J by 3 bases, with 6 bases of the junction left unmatched. The length of the CDR3 is 15 residues. Germline V gene data show CDR1 as DFQATT and CDR2 as SNEGSKA (reference sequence). Written as DNA, the CDR3 is TGCAGTGCTACCAAAGACAGGGTCTATAATTCACCCCTCCACTTT. As protein: CSATKDRVYNSPLHF.

This clonotype has only a few counts. The V and J genes are TRBV10-3 and TRBJ2-7; D is possibly TRBD2 (6 bases). Germline loops: CDR1 ENHRY, CDR2 SYGVKD. Deletions cut 8 bases from V and 3 bases from J, with 14 bases between. This CDR3 region has 13 residues. CDR3 bases: TGTGCCATCGGGCGGGGAGGTAGCTACGAGCAGTACTTC. As protein: CAIGRGGSYEQYF.